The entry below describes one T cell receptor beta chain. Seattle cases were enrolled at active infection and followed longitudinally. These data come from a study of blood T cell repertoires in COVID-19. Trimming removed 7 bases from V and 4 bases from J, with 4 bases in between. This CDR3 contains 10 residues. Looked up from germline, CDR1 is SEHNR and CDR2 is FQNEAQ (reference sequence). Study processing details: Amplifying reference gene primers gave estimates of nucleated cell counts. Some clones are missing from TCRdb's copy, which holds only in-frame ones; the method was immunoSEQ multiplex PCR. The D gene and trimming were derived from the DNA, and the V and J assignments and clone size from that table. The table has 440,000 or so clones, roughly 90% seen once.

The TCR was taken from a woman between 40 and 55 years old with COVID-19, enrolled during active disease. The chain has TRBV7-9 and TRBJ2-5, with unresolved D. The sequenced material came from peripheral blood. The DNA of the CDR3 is TGTGCCAGCAACTCAGAGACCCAGTACTTC. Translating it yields CASNSETQYF.